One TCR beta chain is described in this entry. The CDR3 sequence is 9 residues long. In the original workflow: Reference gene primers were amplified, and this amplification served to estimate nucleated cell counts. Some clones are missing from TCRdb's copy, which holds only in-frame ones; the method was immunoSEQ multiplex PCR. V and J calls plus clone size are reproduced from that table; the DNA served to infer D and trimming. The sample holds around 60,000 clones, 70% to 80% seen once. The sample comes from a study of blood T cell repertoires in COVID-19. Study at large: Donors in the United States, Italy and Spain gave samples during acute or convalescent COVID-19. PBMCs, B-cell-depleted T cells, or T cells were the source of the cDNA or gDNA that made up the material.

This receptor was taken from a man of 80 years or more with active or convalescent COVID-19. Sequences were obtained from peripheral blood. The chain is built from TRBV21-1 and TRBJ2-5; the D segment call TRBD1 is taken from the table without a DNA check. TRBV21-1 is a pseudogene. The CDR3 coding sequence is TGTGCCACAGGGGAGACCCAGTACTTC. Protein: CATGETQYF.